The 29 T cell receptor beta chains given below trace back to one sample, sequenced in a study of OX40 agonist ivuxolimab in advanced cancers. Using immunoSEQ multiplex PCR, the repertoire was profiled, and TCRdb retains in-frame clones only, with some absent. Of about 63,000 clones in the sample, around 90% are singletons; the top ten hold just over 0.6%. The sequencing used CD4+ or CD8+ T cells sorted from blood, collected in a trial of the OX40 agonist ivuxolimab. The receptors derive from an adult with an advanced solid tumor such as melanoma, head and neck, liver or kidney cancer.

This chain uses TRBV5-1 with TRBJ2-5, with 9 bases that match TRBD1. Germline loops: CDR1 SGHRS, CDR2 YFSETQ. The CDR3 sequence is 15 residues long. J lost 5 bases, V lost 1 base, and 6 bases had no gene match. The CDR3 loop reads CASSLTGTGKETQYF. The CDR3 nucleotides read TGCGCCAGCAGCTTGACCGGGACAGGGAAGGAGACCCAGTACTTC. Full variable domain (remainder filled in from reference TRBV5-1 and TRBJ2-5): KAGVTQTPRYLIKTRGQQVTLSCSPISGHRSVSWYQQTPGQGLQFLFEYFSETQRNKGNFPGRFSGRQFSNSRSEMNVSTLELGDSALYLCASSLTGTGKETQYFGPGTRLLVL.

This clone was found a few times. The V call is TRBV11-2, the J call TRBJ2-2; a weak D match, TRBD2 (5 bases). Trimming pared 1 base from V and 6 bases from J, leaving 9 bases between. This CDR3 contains 14 residues. Germline CDR1 and CDR2: SGHAT and FQNNGV. The CDR3 region has the DNA TGTGCCAGCAGCTTAGTGAGGGTGGCCGGGGAGCTGTTTTTT. Translated, it gives CASSLVRVAGELFF.

V and J are TRBV6-6 and TRBJ1-3; perhaps TRBD1 as D (5 bases). Germline loops: CDR1 MNHNY, CDR2 SVGAGI (reference sequence). V shed 7 bases and J shed 0 bases, with 13 bases lying between them. The CDR3 contains 15 residues. The CDR3 region is CASNPGGNSGNTIYF. DNA for the CDR3: TGTGCCAGCAATCCTGGGGGGAACTCTGGAAACACCATATATTTT.

The rearrangement links TRBV7-2 to TRBJ2-1; 15 bases agree with TRBD2. Losses at the gene ends were 5 bases for V and 7 bases for J; bases not matched to a gene: 6. Germline CDR1 reads SGHTA; CDR2 reads FQGNSA. The CDR3 is 16 residues long. CDR3 in amino acids: CASSRGLAGGRNEQFF. CDR3 DNA sequence: TGTGCCAGCAGCCGTGGACTAGCGGGAGGGAGAAATGAGCAGTTCTTC.

V and J are TRBV29-1 and TRBJ2-7, with 7 bases matching TRBD2. CDR1 is SQVTM, CDR2 ANQGSEA, per germline. This CDR3 has 14 amino acids. Unmatched junction bases numbered 12, after V lost 4 bases and J lost 6 bases. The CDR3 spells CSVGGPLTSAEQYF. The CDR3 coding sequence is TGCAGCGTTGGCGGGCCCCTCACTAGCGCCGAGCAGTACTTC.

This rearrangement joins TRBV7-3 to TRBJ2-1; D unresolved. CDR3 length: 13 residues. Between the trimmed V and J ends, which lost 4 bases and 9 bases, there was a span of 13 bases. Germline assignment: CDR1 SGHTA and CDR2 FQGTGA. In nucleotides, the CDR3 is TGTGCCAGCAGCTCCCCCGGCGCCGCTGAGCAGTTCTTC. As protein: CASSSPGAAEQFF.

The CDR3 region has the DNA TGTGCCAGCAGCTTAGCCCTAGCCAGGGAGACCCAGTACTTC. Translation gives CASSLALARETQYF. The chain combines TRBV11-1 with TRBJ2-5, with a tentative D call TRBD2 (5 bases). Germline CDR1 SGHAT, CDR2 FQDESV (reference sequence). This CDR3 spans 14 amino acids. The V end was cut by 0 bases, the J end by 5 bases, with 10 bases between.

This chain uses TRBV18 with TRBJ2-5; D ambiguous. The CDR3 contains 15 residues. Germline-derived CDR1 and CDR2 are KGHSH and LQKENI. Trimming cost V 3 bases and J 5 bases, with 16 bases left between them. CDR3 amino acids: CASSPFPTLGETQYF. The CDR3 DNA sequence: TGTGCCAGCTCACCTTTCCCCACCCTTGGGGAGACCCAGTACTTC.

The V gene is TRBV20-1, the J gene TRBJ2-1; no definite D call. CDR1 DFQATT and CDR2 SNEGSKA come from the germline V gene (reference sequence). V was clipped by 7 bases and J by 9 bases, with 10 bases between them. This CDR3 is built from 10 residues. The CDR3 sequence is CSGFGVEQFF. The CDR3 nucleotides read TGCAGTGGGTTTGGGGTTGAGCAGTTCTTC.

This clone was recorded once. J is TRBJ2-1 and V is TRBV7-9, with a tentative D call TRBD1 (6 bases). Trimming took 7 bases from V and 3 from J, leaving 13 bases between them. Germline V gene sequence: CDR1 SEHNR, CDR2 FQNEAQ (reference sequence). CDR3 length: 14 residues. The CDR3 spells CASNSPGHYNEQFF. For the CDR3, the DNA is TGTGCCAGCAACTCACCGGGACACTACAATGAGCAGTTCTTC.

This chain links TRBV11-3 with TRBJ2-1; D gene ambiguous. V shed 5 bases and J shed 8 bases, with 16 bases lying between them. This CDR3 is 14 amino acids long. The germline gives CDR1 SGHNT, CDR2 YENEEA. CDR3 sequence reads: CASSRTPSTDEQFF. DNA for the CDR3: TGTGCCAGCAGCAGAACACCCTCTACGGATGAGCAGTTCTTC.

The V and J genes are TRBV4-1 and TRBJ1-2; D is ambiguous. This CDR3 has 14 amino acids. Germline-derived CDR1 and CDR2 are MGHRA and YSYEKL. V was cut by 4 bases and J by 0 bases, with 9 bases left in between. The CDR3 protein is CASSPPGTNYGYTF. CDR3 nucleotides: TGCGCCAGCAGCCCGCCGGGGACTAACTATGGCTACACCTTC.

V usage is TRBV5-4 and J usage is TRBJ2-7, with 13 bases matching TRBD2. This CDR3 has 16 residues. Unmatched junction bases numbered 5, after V lost 3 bases and J lost 2 bases. Germline CDR1 SGHNT, CDR2 YYREEE (reference sequence). The CDR3 loop reads CASSYGLAGDTYEQYF. DNA of the CDR3: TGTGCCAGCAGCTATGGACTAGCGGGAGATACCTACGAGCAGTACTTC.

The chain uses TRBV4-2 and TRBJ2-3, with 10 bases that match TRBD2. V lost 2 bases and J lost 6; bases outside the gene matches: 5. There are 15 residues in the CDR3. Germline CDR1 and CDR2: LGHNA and YNFKEQ. The CDR3 sequence is CASSQPAGGADTQYF. Here the CDR3 DNA reads TGTGCCAGCAGCCAACCAGCGGGAGGGGCGGATACGCAGTATTTT.

Here the CDR3 DNA reads TGTGCCAGTAGTAACGGTAGCGGGAGCAAGCAGTACTTC. It specifies CASSNGSGSKQYF. The chain combines TRBV19 with TRBJ2-7, with 9 bases identical to TRBD2. CDR3 length equals 13 residues. V lost 4 bases, J lost 8 bases, and 6 bases stayed unmatched. Germline V lookup: CDR1 LNHDA, CDR2 SQIVND (reference sequence).

In this sample, this clone turned up once. The chain is built from TRBV7-2 and TRBJ2-6; D is unresolved. The CDR3 is 16 amino acids. V was shortened by 6 bases and J by 0 bases, with 12 bases between the two germline ends. The germline gives CDR1 SGHTA, CDR2 FQGNSA. CDR3 nucleotides: TGTGCCAGCAGGCAGAGAGGCATCTCTGGGGCCAACGTCCTGACTTTC. This codes for CASRQRGISGANVLTF.

V is TRBV30 and J is TRBJ1-4; D gene uncertain. Germline lookup yields CDR1 GTSNPN and CDR2 SVGIG (reference sequence). V shed 1 base and J shed 0 bases, with 6 bases lying between them. The CDR3 runs 14 residues. CDR3 sequence: CAWSGAATNEKLFF. The CDR3 DNA reads TGTGCCTGGAGTGGGGCTGCAACTAATGAAAAACTGTTTTTT.

The V gene is TRBV27, the J gene TRBJ1-2; D not resolved. Germline loops: CDR1 MNHEY, CDR2 SMNVEV (reference sequence). Trimming cost V 6 bases and J 1 base, with 18 bases left between them. This CDR3 is built from 16 residues. CDR3 amino acids: CASSPWVGDLNYGYTF. The CDR3 DNA reads as TGTGCCAGCAGCCCCTGGGTCGGAGATCTTAACTATGGCTACACCTTC.

This chain links TRBV11-2 with TRBJ2-6; weak D call: TRBD1 (5 bases). The CDR3 spans 18 residues. Germline CDR1 SGHAT, CDR2 FQNNGV. V dropped 7 bases and J dropped 0 bases, with 19 bases sitting between them. In DNA, the CDR3 is TGTGCCAGCAACCCCAGACAGCACCAGTTCTCTGGGGCCAACGTCCTGACTTTC. This sequence encodes CASNPRQHQFSGANVLTF.

V gene TRBV7-9 combines with J gene TRBJ2-2, with 7 bases that match TRBD2. J lost 3 bases, V lost 5 bases, and 3 bases had no gene match. The CDR3 contains 14 residues. The germline V gene encodes CDR1 SEHNR and CDR2 FQNEAQ (reference sequence). The CDR3 spells CASSLGGYTGELFF. In DNA, the CDR3 is TGTGCCAGCAGCCTGGGAGGGTACACCGGGGAGCTGTTTTTT.

The chain couples TRBV14 to TRBJ2-1; D remains unclear. The V end was cut by 2 bases, the J end by 5 bases, with 10 bases between. The CDR3 is made up of 14 amino acids. Germline V gene data show CDR1 as SGHDN and CDR2 as FVKESK. In nucleotides, the CDR3 is TGTGCCAGCAGCCAACTCACACCACACAATGAGCAGTTCTTC. Protein: CASSQLTPHNEQFF.

The V gene is TRBV19, the J gene TRBJ2-3; maybe TRBD2 (5 bases). The CDR3 is 18 residues long. Germline loops: CDR1 LNHDA, CDR2 SQIVND (reference sequence). V was pared by 2 bases and J by 4 bases, with 22 bases between. Here the CDR3 reads CASSISGGGFARADTQYF. The DNA of the CDR3 is TGTGCCAGTAGTATATCTGGTGGCGGGTTCGCCCGGGCAGATACGCAGTATTTT.

The chain combines TRBV6-5 with TRBJ1-3; D gene unclear. Trimming shortened V by 2 bases and J by 0 bases, and 8 bases separated the two germline ends. The CDR3 contains 15 residues. Germline values: CDR1 MNHEY, CDR2 SVGAGI. The CDR3 region is CASSYRRLSGNTIYF. In DNA form, the CDR3 reads TGTGCCAGCAGTTACCGCAGGCTCTCTGGAAACACCATATATTTT.

This clone has a handful of counts. The chain links TRBV19 to TRBJ2-7, with 7 bases matching TRBD1. The germline CDR1 and CDR2 sequences are LNHDA and SQIVND (reference sequence). The V and J ends lost 5 bases and 7 bases, in that order; junction bases with no gene match: 8. The CDR3 spans 13 residues. The CDR3 nucleotides are TGTGCCAGTAGTTCCGGGACAGTTTCTGAGCAGTACTTC. It is translated as CASSSGTVSEQYF.

The chain couples TRBV5-1 to TRBJ1-4, with D unclear. The V and J ends lost 4 bases and 0 bases respectively, with 10 bases between them. Per the germline V gene, CDR1 is SGHRS and CDR2 is YFSETQ. The CDR3 contains 15 residues. The CDR3 is CASSPAGTTNEKLFF. The CDR3 DNA sequence: TGCGCCAGCAGCCCAGCCGGGACAACTAATGAAAAACTGTTTTTT.

The chain links TRBV6-6 to TRBJ1-5; D is ambiguous. CDR3 length: 13 amino acids. Germline lookup yields CDR1 MNHNY and CDR2 SVGAGI (reference sequence). V was shortened by 0 bases and J by 6 bases, with 6 bases between the two germline ends. The DNA for the CDR3 is TGTGCCAGCAGTTACTCGTCCCGTCAGCCCCAGCATTTT. This codes for CASSYSSRQPQHF.

The CDR3 DNA follows: TGTGCCAGCAGTTCCCTAGCGGGCCTTAATGAGCAGTTCTTC. Its protein is CASSSLAGLNEQFF. The chain uses TRBV6-5 and TRBJ2-1; 8 bases align to TRBD2. The germline V gene has CDR1 MNHEY and CDR2 SVGAGI. The CDR3 runs to 14 residues. V gave up 4 bases and J gave up 7 bases; unmatched junction bases: 6.

The rearrangement uses TRBV12-5 and TRBJ2-7; 10 nucleotides align to TRBD2. The J segment lost 3 bases and the V segment lost 1 base, leaving 0 bases of the junction unmatched. The length of the CDR3 is 14 residues. Germline assignment: CDR1 LGHNT and CDR2 FRNRAP. CDR3 protein: CASGLGTSGYEQYF. The CDR3 DNA reads as TGTGCTAGTGGTTTGGGGACTAGCGGCTACGAGCAGTACTTC.

The genes are TRBV9 and TRBJ1-3; a weak D match, TRBD1 (5 bases). Germline lookup yields CDR1 SGDLS and CDR2 YYNGEE. The CDR3 is 15 residues long. V was pared by 4 bases and J by 3 bases, with 14 bases between. For the CDR3, the DNA is TGTGCCAGCAGCCCTCAACCCAGGGTTGGAAACACCATATATTTT. Translation: CASSPQPRVGNTIYF.